This TCR beta chain was captured by sequencing in a study of post-analysis software for immune sequencing data. In the study overall: Recorded subtypes: relapsing-remitting, secondary progressive, progressive-relapsing; some patients unannotated.

Every TCR beta cDNA library bore unique molecular identifiers. A single record per CDR3 protein comes from TCRdb applying MiXCR to the PCR reads. Found here are hundreds of thousands of distinct CDR3 sequences, around 44% of them singletons; the top ten hold approximately 1.7%. Overall study results and limits: Normalized Chao1 diversity was significantly lower in multiple sclerosis patients than in controls.

This clonotype appeared many times. Its target is not known. This TCR derives from a girl aged 10-17 years with multiple sclerosis. The sequencing input was blood.

The CDR3 here is CASSRGPYEQYF. In DNA, the CDR3 is TGCGCCAGCAGCCGGGGACCCTACGAGCAGTACTTC. This chain connects TRBV5-1 to TRBJ2-7; D is possibly TRBD1 or TRBD2 (5 bases each). V was trimmed by 4 bases and J by 2 bases, leaving 7 bases between them. The V gene's germline CDR1 is SGHRS and CDR2 YFSETQ. The CDR3 spans 12 residues.